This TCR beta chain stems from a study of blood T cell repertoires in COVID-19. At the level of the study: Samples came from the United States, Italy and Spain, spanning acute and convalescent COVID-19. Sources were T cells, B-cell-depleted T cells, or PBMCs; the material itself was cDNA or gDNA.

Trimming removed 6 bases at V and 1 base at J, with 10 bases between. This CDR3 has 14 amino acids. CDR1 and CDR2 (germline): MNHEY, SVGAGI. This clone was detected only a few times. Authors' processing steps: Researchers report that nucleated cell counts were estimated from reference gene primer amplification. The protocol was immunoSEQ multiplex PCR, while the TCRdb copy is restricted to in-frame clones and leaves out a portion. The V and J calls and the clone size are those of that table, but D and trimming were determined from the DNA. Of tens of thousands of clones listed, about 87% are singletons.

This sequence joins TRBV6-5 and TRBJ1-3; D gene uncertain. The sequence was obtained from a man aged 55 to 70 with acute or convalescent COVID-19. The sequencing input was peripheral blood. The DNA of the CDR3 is TGTGCCAGCAGCCAGGATCGGTCTGGAAACACCATATATTTT. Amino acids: CASSQDRSGNTIYF.